This TCR beta chain stems from a study of patients and donors after allogeneic stem cell transplantation. TCRdb reanalysed the RT-PCR reads using MiXCR and keeps one entry per CDR3 protein. Among roughly 200,000 distinct CDR3 sequences, 41% were seen once, and the ten largest hold 33%. The sample comprised blood, either unsorted or a sorted T cell fraction (not recorded which). The sequence derives from a human donor who was either an allogeneic HSCT recipient or a stem cell or donor lymphocyte infusion donor (not recorded which). It is not recorded whose cells these are; they may come from a transplant donor.

The CDR3 sequence: CASSPPGGQQPQHF. CDR3 nucleotides: TGTGCCAGCAGCCCCCCAGGGGGTCAACAGCCCCAGCATTTT. J is TRBJ1-5 and V is TRBV7-2, with TRBD1 matching 7 bases. The CDR3 is 14 residues long. The germline V gene has CDR1 SGHTA and CDR2 FQGNSA. Trimming at V came to 5 bases and at J to 7 bases, leaving 8 bases not matched to a gene.